This T cell receptor (beta chain) was identified in a study of T cells in women clearing cervical HPV infection. The wider study: Cases: HPV16-related CIN3 or worse on histology, a couple of invasive cancers. Case blood was drawn when the lesion was first found; control blood after infection became undetectable. Only a few women had HLA typing results available.

To note about this clone: Its antigen is not known. From the germline J gene comes the end of the CDR3, since the read stops 3 residues before it.

Some clones are missing from TCRdb's copy, which holds only in-frame ones; the method was immunoSEQ multiplex PCR. The sample table includes approximately 40,000 clones. General study results and limits: Cases and controls were distinguished at AUC approximately 0.8 by richness and V genes.

The CDR3 totals 16 residues. CDR1 and CDR2 from the germline V gene are KGHSH and LQKENI. Germline trimming cut 3 bases from V and 3 bases from J; bases unmatched to any gene: 8. J is TRBJ1-1 and V is TRBV18; 9 bases are shared with TRBD1. This receptor was taken from a woman aged 18-70 years with a cervical HPV16 infection that either progressed to CIN3+ or cleared (not recorded which). Sequencing used blood buffy coat. The CDR3 here is CASSPLEQGAHTEAFF. The CDR3 DNA, read in part, is TGTGCCAGCTCACCCCTAGAACAGGGGGCGCACACTGAA.